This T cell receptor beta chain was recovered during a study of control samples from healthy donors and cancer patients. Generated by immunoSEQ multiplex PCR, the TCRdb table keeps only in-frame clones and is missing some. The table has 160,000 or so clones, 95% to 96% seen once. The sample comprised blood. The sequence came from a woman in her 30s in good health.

In DNA form, the CDR3 reads TGTGCCAGCAGTCAGGACAGGGCGAGCAGGACGCAGTATTTT. Amino acid sequence: CASSQDRASRTQYF. The V gene is TRBV6-4, the J gene TRBJ2-3; 8 bases fit TRBD1. With 5 bases clipped from V and 9 bases from J, the junction kept 10 bases outside the gene matches. Germline lookup yields CDR1 MRHNA and CDR2 SNTAGT. The CDR3 totals 14 residues.